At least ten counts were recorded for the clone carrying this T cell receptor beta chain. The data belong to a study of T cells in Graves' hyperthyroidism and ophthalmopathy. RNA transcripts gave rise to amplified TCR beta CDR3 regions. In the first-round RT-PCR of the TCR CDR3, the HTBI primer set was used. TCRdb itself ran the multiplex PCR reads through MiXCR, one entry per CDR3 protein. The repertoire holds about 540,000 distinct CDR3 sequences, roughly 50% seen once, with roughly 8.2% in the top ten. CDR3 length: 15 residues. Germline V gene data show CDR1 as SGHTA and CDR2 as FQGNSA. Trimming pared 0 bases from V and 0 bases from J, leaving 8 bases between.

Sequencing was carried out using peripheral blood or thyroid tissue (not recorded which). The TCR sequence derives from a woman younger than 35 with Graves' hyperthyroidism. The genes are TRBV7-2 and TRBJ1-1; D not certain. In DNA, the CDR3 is TGTGCCAGCAGCTTAGCAGGAGTCATGAACACTGAAGCTTTCTTT. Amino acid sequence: CASSLAGVMNTEAFF.